This T cell receptor beta chain was recovered during a study of cytomegalovirus exposure and HLA in healthy donors. Study results and limitations: Researchers reportedly found TCR beta sequences accurately predicted most subjects' HLA-A and HLA-B alleles. CMV antigen specificity was confirmed in vitro for a few CMV-associated chains. According to an earlier analysis, most TCR beta V segments yielded productive rearrangements about 87% or about 30% of the time.

A single count supports this clone. The target antigen is unknown. Though nominally healthy at sampling, donors likely had unrecorded immune exposures. The PCR used 60 Vbeta and 13 Jbeta primers. Clones were read by immunoSEQ multiplex PCR, and TCRdb kept only the in-frame ones, dropping some. The sample holds 52,000 or so clones, roughly 81% seen once. V shed 7 bases, J shed 4 bases, and the junction held 5 bases outside the gene matches. Germline V CDR1 and CDR2: MNHNS, SASEGT. The CDR3 sequence is 14 residues long. The chain couples TRBV6-1 to TRBJ1-5, with TRBD1 matching over 9 bases. The receptor was isolated from a woman aged 40 to 50 in good health and CMV-seropositive. The material sequenced was PBMCs. Written as DNA, the CDR3 is TGTGCCAGCAAAAGGACAGGGGTTAATCAGCCCCAGCATTTT. It translates to CASKRTGVNQPQHF.